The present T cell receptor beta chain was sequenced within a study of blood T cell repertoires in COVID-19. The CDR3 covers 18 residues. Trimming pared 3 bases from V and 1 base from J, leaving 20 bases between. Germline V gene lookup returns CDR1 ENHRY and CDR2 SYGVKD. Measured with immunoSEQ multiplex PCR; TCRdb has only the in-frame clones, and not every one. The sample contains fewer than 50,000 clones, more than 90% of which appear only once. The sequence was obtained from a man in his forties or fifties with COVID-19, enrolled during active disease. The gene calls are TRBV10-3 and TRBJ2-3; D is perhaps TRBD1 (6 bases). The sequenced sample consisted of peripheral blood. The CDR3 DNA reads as TGTGCCATCAGTGACTCTGCTGGGGGCGCAGGAGGCACAGATACGCAGTATTTT. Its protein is CAISDSAGGAGGTDTQYF.